The TCR beta chain described here comes from a study of control samples from healthy donors and cancer patients (TCRdb year 2020). V lost 5 bases and J lost 6 bases; the stretch between them is 18 bases long. For CDR1 and CDR2, the germline V gene lists SGHNT and YENEEA. From its cysteine to its phenylalanine, the CDR3 spans 15 amino acids. Only CDR3 DNA is held: 45 bases, read in frame from base 1. A word on this clone: The antigen it recognizes is unknown. Base-call qualities are not available, and no considerably larger clone is one nucleotide away.

The library was built by means of the immunoSEQ multiplex PCR assay. TCRdb stores this immuneACCESS table with in-frame sequences only. Part of the clones is absent; in the studies checked, under half of the shortfall reflects unresolved V genes, and no reason is known for the rest. In all, the sample holds roughly 86,000 clones, and approximately 90% of those were seen once. Clones ranked in the top ten supply more than 3.5% of the sample. This receptor was obtained from a woman aged 18-35 years in good health. The sequenced material came from blood. The chain is made from TRBV11-3 and TRBJ2-3, and perhaps TRBD2 as D gene, on 6 matching bases. Here the CDR3 is given as CASSLSAGQPDTQYF. The sequenced DNA is TGTGCCAGCAGCCTCTCAGCGGGCCAACCGGATACGCAGTATTTT.